The 8 T cell receptor beta chains presented below share a single source sample, sequenced in a study of cytomegalovirus exposure and HLA in healthy donors. The PCR contained 60 Vbeta and 13 Jbeta primers. Generated by immunoSEQ multiplex PCR, the TCRdb table keeps only in-frame clones and is missing some. Of about 130,000 clones detected, about 73% appear once; the ten largest clones hold approximately 2.9%. The sequenced material came from PBMCs. These receptors were taken from a human donor in good health.

The chain is built from TRBV9 and TRBJ2-3; D is possibly TRBD1 (5 bases). Germline loops: CDR1 SGDLS, CDR2 YYNGEE. V shed 0 bases and J shed 3 bases, with 11 bases lying between them. This CDR3 is 15 amino acids long. The CDR3 reads CASSVVGRVTDTQYF. CDR3 DNA sequence: TGTGCCAGCAGCGTAGTAGGCAGGGTAACAGATACGCAGTATTTT.

V usage is TRBV7-8 and J usage is TRBJ2-5; TRBD2 is a possible D gene (6 bases). The J call may be faulty, since TRBJ2-7 better matches the DNA end. Germline CDR1 SGHVS, CDR2 FQNEAQ. This CDR3 is built from 16 residues. The CDR3 region is CASSLASGRRVYEQYF. The CDR3 region has the DNA TGTGCCAGCAGTCTAGCGTCGGGCCGGCGAGTCTACGAGCAGTACTTC.

V and J are TRBV7-9 and TRBJ2-7; D gene unclear. The germline V gene has CDR1 SEHNR and CDR2 FQNEAQ (reference sequence). The CDR3 is made up of 13 amino acids. Deletions cut 1 base from V and 4 bases from J, with 8 bases between. CDR3 amino acids: CASSLGVLYEQYF. The CDR3, as DNA: TGTGCCAGCAGCTTAGGTGTTCTTTACGAGCAGTACTTC.

The V call is TRBV6-5, the J call TRBJ1-1; D perhaps matches TRBD1 (6 bases). The germline V gene has CDR1 MNHEY and CDR2 SVGAGI. V dropped 9 bases and J dropped 5 bases, with 16 bases sitting between them. This CDR3 region has 13 residues. The CDR3 protein is CASRRGGRTEAFF. Here the CDR3 DNA reads TGTGCCAGTCGAAGGGGGGGGCGGACTGAAGCTTTCTTT.

V and J are TRBV5-1 and TRBJ2-5, with 10 bases fitting TRBD1. Germline lookup yields CDR1 SGHRS and CDR2 YFSETQ. V was clipped by 4 bases and J by 5 bases; unmatched bases: 8. The CDR3 loop spans 15 amino acids. The CDR3 sequence is CASSNPGTGEETQYF. The CDR3 nucleotides read TGCGCCAGCAGCAACCCCGGGACAGGGGAGGAGACCCAGTACTTC.

This clone was observed a handful of times. The J gene is TRBJ2-7, the V gene TRBV19; maybe TRBD2 (5 bases). Germline CDR1 and CDR2: LNHDA and SQIVND (reference sequence). Trimming took 6 bases from V and 2 from J, leaving 17 bases between them. The CDR3 spans 15 residues. In DNA form, the CDR3 reads TGTGCCAGTAGCAATCACCGGGATCCACCCTACGAGCAGTACTTC. Amino acids: CASSNHRDPPYEQYF.

The count of this clone is one. The chain combines TRBV29-1 with TRBJ2-7; D unresolved. From germline, CDR1 is SQVTM and CDR2 ANQGSEA. CDR3 length equals 13 residues. The V end lost 5 bases, the J end lost 2 bases, and 13 bases lay between the germline ends. The DNA for the CDR3 is TGCAGCGTTCAGATACCCCGGGCCTACGAGCAGTACTTC. Translated, it gives CSVQIPRAYEQYF.

This clone was observed a few times. The chain joins TRBV29-1 to TRBJ1-2; possible D gene TRBD1, 5 bases. The CDR3 extends over 13 amino acids. Trimming pared 7 bases from V and 6 bases from J, leaving 18 bases between. Germline V gene sequence: CDR1 SQVTM, CDR2 ANQGSEA. The CDR3 here is CSADATVSNGYTF. CDR3 coding DNA: TGCAGCGCCGACGCGACAGTTTCCAATGGCTACACCTTC.